These T cell receptor beta chains were read from a single sample in a study of T cell repertoires in cytomegalovirus infection. Which antigens these TCRs recognize remains unknown. One entry per CDR3 protein results from TCRdb running MiXCR on the reads. The data contain about 830,000 distinct CDR3 sequences, 32% of them singletons. The material sequenced was cultured CD8+ T cells from PBMCs, taken from culture after CMV antigen stimulation. These receptors came from a human donor in good health (CMV status not recorded). Some clones in this sample may be carry-over from other donors' samples. CDR3s include the opening cysteine and the closing phenylalanine or tryptophan. Each record gives: J gene, D gene, clone size, V gene, CDR3 protein, CDR3 DNA. A D gene is named only where the DNA matches it firmly. Rows give clone size only sometimes, using once, few, many, or a class for an expanded clone.

>TRBJ2-3|TRBD2|few|TRBV12-3/TRBV12-4
CASSLAMTSGGDTDTQYF
TGTGCCAGCAGTTTAGCGATGACTAGCGGGGGGGACACAGATACGCAGTATTTT
>TRBJ2-3|TRBD2|few|TRBV11-2
CATRGGDTDTQYF
TGTGCTACCCGGGGGGGGGACACAGATACGCAGTATTTT
>TRBJ2-6|NA|few|TRBV12-3/TRBV12-4
CANRPPRDSGANVLTF
TGTGCCAACAGACCACCTCGGGACTCTGGGGCCAACGTCCTGACTTTC
>TRBJ1-2|NA|NA|TRBV7-4
CASSFRTEEGYGYTF
TGTGCCAGCAGCTTCCGTACCGAGGAGGGCTATGGCTACACCTTC
>TRBJ2-5|TRBD2|NA|TRBV28
CASSFDGGVDQETQYF
TGTGCCAGCAGTTTTGATGGGGGGGTTGACCAAGAGACCCAGTACTTC
>TRBJ2-3|TRBD2|NA|TRBV24-1
CATSGRGGFLDADTQYF
TGTGCCACCAGTGGCCGGGGGGGATTCCTCGACGCAGATACGCAGTATTTT
>TRBJ1-2|NA|NA|TRBV6-1
CASSESLSANYGYTF
TGTGCCAGCAGTGAATCGTTATCAGCTAACTATGGCTACACCTTC
>TRBJ2-5|NA|few|TRBV4-3
CASSQASVQETQYF
TGCGCCAGCAGCCAAGCGTCAGTGCAAGAGACCCAGTACTTC
>TRBJ2-7|NA|NA|TRBV19
CASSETQGNEQYF
TGTGCCAGTAGTGAAACTCAGGGGAACGAGCAGTACTTC
>TRBJ1-1|NA|NA|TRBV20-1
CSVPWQFEAFF
TGCAGTGTCCCGTGGCAGTTTGAAGCTTTCTTT
>TRBJ2-7|TRBD1|NA|TRBV27
CASSTNPQGASYEQYF
TGTGCCAGCAGTACGAACCCGCAGGGGGCGAGTTACGAGCAGTACTTC
>TRBJ2-1|TRBD2|many|TRBV7-2
CASSLGWRGGQYNEQFF
TGTGCCAGCAGCTTAGGGTGGCGCGGGGGGCAGTACAATGAGCAGTTCTTC
>TRBJ2-1|NA|NA|TRBV2
CASSVMVGVSNEQFF
TGTGCCAGCAGTGTCATGGTGGGGGTTAGTAATGAGCAGTTCTTC
>TRBJ1-2|NA|few|TRBV27
CASSSGANYGYTF
TGTGCCAGCAGTTCGGGGGCCAACTATGGCTACACCTTC
>TRBJ2-5|TRBD1|NA|TRBV15
CATSRARTGVLRTQYF
TGTGCCACCAGCAGAGCCAGGACAGGAGTGTTAAGGACCCAGTACTTC
>TRBJ1-1|TRBD1|NA|TRBV9
CASSLSRDRALMTEAFF
TGTGCCAGCAGCTTGTCCCGGGACAGGGCCCTAATGACTGAAGCTTTCTTT
>TRBJ1-2|TRBD1|few|TRBV7-3
CASSIPGQGDVGYGYTF
TGTGCCAGCAGCATACCGGGACAGGGTGATGTTGGCTATGGCTACACCTTC
>TRBJ2-2|NA|NA|TRBV7-3
CASSVNGELFF
TGTGCCAGCAGCGTGAACGGGGAGCTGTTTTTT
>TRBJ1-1|NA|few|TRBV7-2
CASTSGRTPTEAFF
TGTGCCAGCACCTCCGGGAGGACACCAACTGAAGCTTTCTTT
>TRBJ2-7|TRBD1|few|TRBV7-9
CASTSLGQQIVEQYF
TGTGCCAGCACCTCATTGGGACAGCAGATCGTCGAGCAGTACTTC
>TRBJ2-1|NA|few|TRBV6-2/TRBV6-3
CASSYSRHGSYNEQFF
TGTGCCAGCAGTTACTCGCGCCATGGCTCCTACAATGAGCAGTTCTTC
>TRBJ1-1|NA|NA|TRBV6-2/TRBV6-3
CASRSPDGAFF
TGTGCCAGCAGATCCCCGGACGGAGCTTTCTTT
>TRBJ1-6|NA|NA|TRBV6-6
CVSTQDPSASPLHF
TGTGTCAGCACCCAAGACCCCAGCGCCTCACCCCTCCACTTT
>TRBJ1-4|NA|NA|TRBV19
CASSNDEGGSSGDEKLFF
TGTGCCAGTAGTAATGACGAGGGTGGCTCCTCCGGCGATGAAAAACTGTTTTTT
>TRBJ1-1|NA|NA|TRBV6-5
CASSYEGKGTEAFF
TGTGCCAGCAGTTACGAGGGGAAAGGGACTGAAGCTTTCTTT
>TRBJ2-2|TRBD1|NA|TRBV11-2
CASSFTGGLGTGELFF
TGTGCCAGCAGTTTCACAGGGGGCCTTGGGACCGGGGAGCTGTTTTTT
>TRBJ1-3|NA|NA|TRBV7-6
CASSSNSGNTIYF
TGTGCTAGCAGCTCCAACTCTGGAAACACCATATATTTT
>TRBJ2-3|NA|NA|TRBV7-9
CAIRHSLYIGTDTQYF
TGTGCCATACGGCACTCGCTCTACATAGGCACAGATACGCAGTATTTT
>TRBJ2-6|NA|NA|TRBV20-1
CSALLGSSGANVLTF
TGCAGTGCTCTCCTCGGGAGCTCTGGGGCCAACGTCCTGACTTTC
>TRBJ2-3|NA|few|TRBV27
CASSSKRAWTDTQYF
TGTGCCAGCTCCTCAAAGAGGGCATGGACAGATACGCAGTATTTT
>TRBJ2-2|NA|NA|TRBV19
CATLPSPGELFF
TGTGCCACCCTTCCCAGCCCCGGGGAGCTGTTTTTT
>TRBJ1-2|NA|NA|TRBV12-3/TRBV12-4
CTSSLALGGARGYTF
TGTACCAGCAGTTTAGCGCTGGGGGGCGCGAGGGGCTACACCTTC
>TRBJ2-1|NA|NA|TRBV2
CASRKTYNEQFF
TGTGCCAGCAGGAAGACATACAATGAGCAGTTCTTC
>TRBJ2-7|NA|few|TRBV12-5
CASAIDSEVYEQYF
TGTGCTAGTGCTATTGACAGTGAGGTCTACGAGCAGTACTTC
>TRBJ1-2|NA|few|TRBV11-2
CASSLDPVGANYGYTF
TGTGCCAGCAGCTTAGACCCCGTAGGTGCTAACTATGGCTACACCTTC
>TRBJ1-1|NA|NA|TRBV5-3
CARRRTAMNTEAFF
TGTGCCAGAAGAAGGACGGCCATGAACACTGAAGCTTTCTTT
>TRBJ1-6|NA|NA|TRBV6-2/TRBV6-3
CASSPLGDGTHSLYNSPLHF
TGTGCCAGCAGTCCGCTTGGGGACGGGACTCACTCGCTCTATAATTCACCCCTCCACTTT
>TRBJ1-1|NA|few|TRBV19
CASSNLRATEAFF
TGTGCCAGTAGTAATCTCCGGGCCACTGAAGCTTTCTTT
>TRBJ2-7|TRBD1|NA|TRBV6-6
CASSPVPTGASYEQYF
TGTGCCAGCAGTCCTGTACCGACAGGGGCGAGCTACGAGCAGTACTTC
>TRBJ2-5|TRBD2|NA|TRBV6-1
CASTEVSGGHQETQYF
TGTGCCAGCACCGAAGTTAGCGGGGGCCACCAAGAGACCCAGTACTTC